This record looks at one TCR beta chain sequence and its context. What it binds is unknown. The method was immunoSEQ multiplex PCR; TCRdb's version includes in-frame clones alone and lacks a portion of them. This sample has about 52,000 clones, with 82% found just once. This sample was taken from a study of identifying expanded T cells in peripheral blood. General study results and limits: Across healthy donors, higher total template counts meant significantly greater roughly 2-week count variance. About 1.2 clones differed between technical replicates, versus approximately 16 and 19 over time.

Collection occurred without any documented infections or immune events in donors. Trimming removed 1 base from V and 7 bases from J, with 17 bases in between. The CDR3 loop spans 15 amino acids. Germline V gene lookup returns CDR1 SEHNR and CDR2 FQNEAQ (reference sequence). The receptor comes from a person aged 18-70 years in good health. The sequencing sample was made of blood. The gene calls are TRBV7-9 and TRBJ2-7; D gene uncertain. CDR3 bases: TGTGCCAGCAGCTTAGGGACGGGCCCCATCGGTGAGCAGTACTTC. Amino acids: CASSLGTGPIGEQYF.